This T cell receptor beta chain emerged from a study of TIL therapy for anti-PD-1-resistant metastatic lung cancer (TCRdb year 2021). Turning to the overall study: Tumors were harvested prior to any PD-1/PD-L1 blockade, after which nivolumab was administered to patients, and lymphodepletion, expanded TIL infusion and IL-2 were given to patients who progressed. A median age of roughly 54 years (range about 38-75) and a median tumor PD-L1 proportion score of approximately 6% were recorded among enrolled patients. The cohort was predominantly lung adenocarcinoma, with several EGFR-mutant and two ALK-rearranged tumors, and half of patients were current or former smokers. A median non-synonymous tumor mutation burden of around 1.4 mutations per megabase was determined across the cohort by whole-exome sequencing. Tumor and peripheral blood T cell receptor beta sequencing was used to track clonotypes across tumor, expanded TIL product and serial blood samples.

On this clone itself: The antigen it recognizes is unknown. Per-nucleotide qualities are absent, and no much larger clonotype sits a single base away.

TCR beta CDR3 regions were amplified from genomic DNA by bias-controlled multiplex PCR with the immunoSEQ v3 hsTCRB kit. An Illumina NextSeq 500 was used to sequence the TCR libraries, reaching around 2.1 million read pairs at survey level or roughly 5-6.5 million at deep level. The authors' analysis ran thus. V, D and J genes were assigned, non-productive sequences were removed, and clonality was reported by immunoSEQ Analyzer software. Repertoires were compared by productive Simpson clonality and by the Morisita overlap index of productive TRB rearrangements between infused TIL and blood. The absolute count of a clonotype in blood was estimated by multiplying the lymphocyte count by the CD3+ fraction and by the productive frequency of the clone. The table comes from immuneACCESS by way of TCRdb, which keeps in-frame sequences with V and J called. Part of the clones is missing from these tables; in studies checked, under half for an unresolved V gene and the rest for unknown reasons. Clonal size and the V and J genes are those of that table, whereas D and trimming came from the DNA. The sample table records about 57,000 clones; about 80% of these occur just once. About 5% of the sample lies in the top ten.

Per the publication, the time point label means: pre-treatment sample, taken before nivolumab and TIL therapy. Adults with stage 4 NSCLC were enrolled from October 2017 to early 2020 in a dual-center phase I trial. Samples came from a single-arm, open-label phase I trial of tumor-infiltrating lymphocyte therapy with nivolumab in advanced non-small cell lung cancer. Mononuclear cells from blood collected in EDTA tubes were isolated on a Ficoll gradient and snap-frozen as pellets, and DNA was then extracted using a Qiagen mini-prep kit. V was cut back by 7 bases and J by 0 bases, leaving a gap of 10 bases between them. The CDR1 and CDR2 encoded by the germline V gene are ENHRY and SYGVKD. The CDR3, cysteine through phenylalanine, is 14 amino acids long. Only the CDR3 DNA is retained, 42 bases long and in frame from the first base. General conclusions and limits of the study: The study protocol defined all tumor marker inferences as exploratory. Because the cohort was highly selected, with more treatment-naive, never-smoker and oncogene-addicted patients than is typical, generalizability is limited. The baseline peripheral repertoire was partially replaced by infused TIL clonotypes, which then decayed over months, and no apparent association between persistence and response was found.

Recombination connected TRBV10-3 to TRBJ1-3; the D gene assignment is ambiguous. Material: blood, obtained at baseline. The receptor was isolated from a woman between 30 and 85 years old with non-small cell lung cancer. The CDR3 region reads CAIKPQVSGNTIYF. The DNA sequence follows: TGTGCCATCAAGCCGCAAGTCTCTGGAAACACCATATATTTT.